The 2 T cell receptor beta chains below all came from one sample that was sequenced in a study of OX40 agonist ivuxolimab in advanced cancers. Libraries were prepared by immunoSEQ multiplex PCR; TCRdb keeps only in-frame clonotypes and omits some of them. The sample consists of about 97,000 clones, about 86% of them appearing once. The sequencing here drew on CD4+ or CD8+ T cells sorted from blood, taken in a trial of the OX40 agonist ivuxolimab. These receptors were collected from an adult with an advanced solid tumor such as melanoma, head and neck, liver or kidney cancer.

This chain joins TRBV7-8 and TRBJ1-6; no definite D call. V lost 5 bases, J lost 9 bases, and 14 bases lay in between. Germline lookup yields CDR1 SGHVS and CDR2 FQNEAQ. The CDR3 sequence is 14 residues long. The CDR3 DNA sequence: TGTGCCAGCAGCCCGATCCCCCTTAGTTCACCCCTCCACTTT. Translating it yields CASSPIPLSSPLHF.

V gene TRBV29-1 combines with J gene TRBJ2-7; TRBD1 matches at 8 bases. CDR1 is SQVTM, CDR2 ANQGSEA, per germline. J lost 2 bases, V lost 8 bases, and 5 bases had no gene match. CDR3 length equals 12 residues. CDR3 residues: CSIRTGTYEQYF. CDR3 sequence (DNA): TGCAGCATTCGGACAGGGACCTACGAGCAGTACTTC.